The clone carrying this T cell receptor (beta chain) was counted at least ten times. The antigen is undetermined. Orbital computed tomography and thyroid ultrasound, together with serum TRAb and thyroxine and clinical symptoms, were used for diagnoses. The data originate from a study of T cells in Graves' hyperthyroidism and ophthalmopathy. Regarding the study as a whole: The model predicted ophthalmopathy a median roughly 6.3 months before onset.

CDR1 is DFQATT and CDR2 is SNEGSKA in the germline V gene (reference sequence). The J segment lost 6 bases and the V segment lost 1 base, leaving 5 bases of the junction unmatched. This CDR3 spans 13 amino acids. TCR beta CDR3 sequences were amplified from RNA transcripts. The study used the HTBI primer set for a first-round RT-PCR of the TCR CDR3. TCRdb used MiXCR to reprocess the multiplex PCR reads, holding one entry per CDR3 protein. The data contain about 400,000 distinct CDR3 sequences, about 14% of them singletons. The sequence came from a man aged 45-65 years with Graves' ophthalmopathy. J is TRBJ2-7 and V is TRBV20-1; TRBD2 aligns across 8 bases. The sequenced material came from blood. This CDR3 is CSARGRAGVEQYF. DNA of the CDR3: TGCAGTGCTAGAGGGCGAGCGGGAGTCGAGCAGTACTTC.